This TCR beta chain was obtained from a study of T cell clonality in common variable immunodeficiency. No CVID subject was ill or on immunomodulatory drugs when sampled. This clone occurred many times. Its matching antigen is unknown. From the germline J gene comes the end of the CDR3, since the read stops 3 residues before it. Germline V gene lookup returns CDR1 SGHRS and CDR2 YFSETQ. Trimming took 3 bases from V and 4 from J; bases not matched to a gene: 4. The CDR3 is made up of 14 amino acids. Findings and limits, study-wide: T cell subpopulation sequencing would be needed to explain CVID clonality. Reportedly, TCR beta sequences from common variable immunodeficiency showed fewer deletions and N-nucleotide insertions.

Using immunoSEQ multiplex PCR, the repertoire was profiled, and TCRdb retains in-frame clones only, with some absent. The table lists 25,000 or so clones, no singletons, with around 9% in the top ten. The sequencing input was peripheral blood mononuclear cells. The rearrangement links TRBV5-1 to TRBJ2-5, with 9 bases aligning to TRBD1. The source of this sequence is a human donor with common variable immunodeficiency. CDR3 protein: CASSSGQGGETQYF. The sequenced CDR3 bases are TGCGCCAGCAGCTCGGGACAGGGAGGAGAGACC.